A single sample is the source of the 21 T cell receptor beta chains below, sequenced in a study of T cell responses to AZD1222 COVID-19 vaccine. Only in-frame clones appear in the TCRdb table, and some are missing; sequencing was by immunoSEQ multiplex PCR. The sample includes around 180,000 clones, more than 75% of them seen just once. This specimen consisted of peripheral blood, obtained 28 days after the second AZD1222 dose. The origin of the receptors is an adult who received the AZD1222 COVID-19 vaccine.

The genes are TRBV28 and TRBJ1-5, with D maybe TRBD1 (5 bases). This CDR3 has 15 residues. The V end was cut by 2 bases, the J end by 6 bases, with 14 bases between. Germline V gene sequence: CDR1 MDHEN, CDR2 SYDVKM. The CDR3 spells CASSLPGAGSQPQHF. The CDR3 region has the DNA TGTGCCAGCAGTTTACCCGGGGCAGGGAGTCAGCCCCAGCATTTT. The full variable domain, with the rest looked up from reference TRBV28 and TRBJ1-5, is DVKVTQSSRYLVKRTGEKVFLECVQDMDHENMFWYRQDPGLGLRLIYFSYDVKMKEKGDIPEGYSVSREKKERFSLILESASTNQTSMYLCASSLPGAGSQPQHFGDGTRLSIL.

This sequence joins TRBV7-2 and TRBJ1-5; D gene ambiguous. Deletions cut 5 bases from V and 2 bases from J, with 7 bases between. CDR3 length: 13 residues. CDR1 SGHTA and CDR2 FQGNSA come from the germline V gene. The CDR3 DNA follows: TGTGCCAGCAGCAGCCGGGGCAATCAGCCCCAGCATTTT. It is translated as CASSSRGNQPQHF.

The chain joins TRBV7-9 to TRBJ1-2, with D perhaps matching TRBD1 (5 bases). The CDR3 sequence is 13 residues long. Germline CDR1 SEHNR, CDR2 FQNEAQ (reference sequence). Trimming removed 2 bases at V and 4 bases at J, with 8 bases between. CDR3 region: CASSLQGPYGYTF. The CDR3 DNA sequence: TGTGCCAGCAGCTTACAGGGTCCCTATGGCTACACCTTC.

The chain is built from TRBV20-1 and TRBJ1-3; 9 bases match TRBD1. V lost 3 bases to trimming and J lost 4 bases; unmatched junction nucleotides: 7. This CDR3 comprises 15 residues. Germline CDR1 is DFQATT and CDR2 is SNEGSKA (reference sequence). The CDR3: CSASWAGTGGNTIYF. CDR3 DNA sequence: TGCAGTGCTAGTTGGGCCGGGACAGGGGGAAACACCATATATTTT.

The chain combines TRBV9 with TRBJ2-3, with TRBD2 matching over 15 bases. The CDR3 runs 17 residues. V lost 4 bases and J lost 6; bases outside the gene matches: 9. Per the germline V gene, CDR1 is SGDLS and CDR2 is YYNGEE. The CDR3: CASSPGGLAGGGDTQYF. The CDR3 DNA reads as TGTGCCAGCAGCCCCGGGGGACTAGCGGGAGGAGGGGATACGCAGTATTTT.

This rearrangement joins TRBV19 to TRBJ1-1; 7 bases are a match to TRBD1. V gave up 3 bases and J gave up 4 bases; unmatched junction bases: 8. Germline V gene data show CDR1 as LNHDA and CDR2 as SQIVND (reference sequence). The CDR3 sequence is 15 residues long. CDR3 loop: CASSISDRAATEAFF. As DNA, the CDR3 is TGTGCCAGTAGTATTTCTGACAGGGCGGCCACTGAAGCTTTCTTT.

J is TRBJ2-7 and V is TRBV28; no firm D call. The germline CDR1 and CDR2 sequences are MDHEN and SYDVKM. This CDR3 comprises 8 residues. V dropped 5 bases and J dropped 12 bases, with 5 bases sitting between them. The CDR3 is CASSPAYF. CDR3 coding DNA: TGTGCCAGCAGTCCGGCGTACTTC.

The chain recombines TRBV6-2 or TRBV6-3 with TRBJ2-3; D not certain. The germline gives CDR1 MNHEY, CDR2 SVGEGT. There are 13 residues in the CDR3. Trimming removed 6 bases at V and 3 bases at J, with 10 bases between. CDR3 DNA sequence: TGTGCCAGCAGCTCCGCGGAGACAGATACGCAGTATTTT. Amino acid sequence: CASSSAETDTQYF.

This chain connects TRBV24-1 to TRBJ2-1, with 7 bases fitting TRBD2. Germline-derived CDR1 and CDR2 are KGHDR and SFDVKD. J gave up 11 bases and V 4 bases, and 10 bases lay outside the gene matches. The CDR3 sequence is 14 residues long. The CDR3 DNA reads TGTGCCACCAGTGACTTCATCACTAGCGAACAGCAGTTCTTC. Translating it yields CATSDFITSEQQFF.

J is TRBJ2-5 and V is TRBV4-2, with 10 bases fitting TRBD2. Germline V gene data show CDR1 as LGHNA and CDR2 as YNFKEQ. V was pared by 0 bases and J by 5 bases, with 6 bases of the junction left unmatched. The CDR3 sequence is 16 residues long. CDR3 amino acids: CASSQDPASGSETQYF. The CDR3 bases are TGTGCCAGCAGCCAAGATCCGGCTAGCGGGAGTGAGACCCAGTACTTC.

The chain joins TRBV28 to TRBJ1-1, with D unresolved. The germline V gene encodes CDR1 MDHEN and CDR2 SYDVKM. The V gene lost 2 bases and the J gene lost 3 bases, with 7 bases spanning the gap. The CDR3 has 13 amino acids. The CDR3 sequence is CASSLGRYTEAFF. CDR3 sequence (DNA): TGTGCCAGCAGTTTAGGCCGGTACACTGAAGCTTTCTTT.

The rearrangement links TRBV21-1 to TRBJ2-3; TRBD1, as called in the table, went unchecked against the DNA. TRBV21-1 is described as a pseudogene. This CDR3 region has 17 residues. This chain's CDR3 is CASSGRDSQMGTDTQYF. CDR3 nucleotide sequence: TGTGCCAGCAGCGGACGGGACAGTCAAATGGGCACAGATACGCAGTATTTT.

This chain connects TRBV18 to TRBJ2-5; D may match TRBD1 or TRBD2 (5 bases each). V shed 3 bases and J shed 0 bases, with 11 bases lying between them. The CDR3 has 15 residues. Looked up from germline, CDR1 is KGHSH and CDR2 is LQKENI. The DNA for the CDR3 is TGTGCCAGCTCACCCCGGGACGGGTACCAAGAGACCCAGTACTTC. It encodes CASSPRDGYQETQYF. Full variable domain (missing parts from reference TRBV18 and TRBJ2-5): NAGVMQNPRHLVRRRGQEARLRCSPMKGHSHVYWYRQLPEEGLKFMVYLQKENIIDESGMPKERFSAEFPKEGPSILRIQQVVRGDSAAYFCASSPRDGYQETQYFGPGTRLLVL.

The chain couples TRBV6-5 to TRBJ2-7; 8 bases fit TRBD2. The trim removed 10 bases at V and 2 bases at J, leaving 7 bases unmatched. This CDR3 is built from 13 residues. Germline V CDR1 and CDR2: MNHEY, SVGAGI. Here the CDR3 DNA reads TGTGCCACCCGGGGGGGGAGGGCCTACGAGCAGTACTTC. Translated: CATRGGRAYEQYF.

The J gene is TRBJ2-1, the V gene TRBV5-6; 10 positions match TRBD2. The CDR3 contains 16 residues. Germline CDR1 SGHDT, CDR2 YYEEEE. V was clipped by 4 bases and J by 4 bases; unmatched bases: 8. The CDR3 DNA reads as TGTGCCAGCAGCCTCCGGAGGACTAGCGGATACAATGAGCAGTTCTTC. This sequence encodes CASSLRRTSGYNEQFF.

This chain uses TRBV5-4 with TRBJ2-1; D unclear. Trimming took 5 bases from V and 5 from J, leaving 5 bases between them. The CDR3 extends over 11 amino acids. Germline CDR1 is SGHNT and CDR2 is YYREEE (reference sequence). CDR3: CASSYNNEQFF. As DNA, the CDR3 is TGTGCCAGCAGTTACAACAATGAGCAGTTCTTC.

V usage is TRBV5-1 and J usage is TRBJ1-1; a possible D gene is TRBD1 (5 bases). The CDR3 is made up of 15 amino acids. Germline V gives CDR1 SGHRS, CDR2 YFSETQ. The V and J ends lost 2 bases and 1 base respectively, with 12 bases between them. The CDR3 sequence is CASSLTGEGNTEAFF. CDR3 sequence (DNA): TGCGCCAGCAGCTTAACAGGAGAAGGGAACACTGAAGCTTTCTTT. The full variable domain, its missing parts supplied by reference TRBV5-1 and TRBJ1-1, is KAGVTQTPRYLIKTRGQQVTLSCSPISGHRSVSWYQQTPGQGLQFLFEYFSETQRNKGNFPGRFSGRQFSNSRSEMNVSTLELGDSALYLCASSLTGEGNTEAFFGQGTRLTVV.

The chain has TRBV5-1 and TRBJ2-1, with 7 bases aligning to TRBD1. There are 15 residues in the CDR3. Germline trimming cut 1 base from V and 5 bases from J; bases unmatched to any gene: 6. In germline, CDR1 is SGHRS, CDR2 YFSETQ. The CDR3 sequence is CASSLTGTADNEQFF. The CDR3 DNA sequence: TGCGCCAGCAGCTTGACCGGGACAGCCGACAATGAGCAGTTCTTC.

V is TRBV6-2 or TRBV6-3 and J is TRBJ2-7, with 8 positions matching TRBD1. CDR3 length: 14 residues. J lost 5 bases, V lost 6 bases, and 9 bases had no gene match. Germline lookup yields CDR1 MNHEY and CDR2 SVGEGT. The CDR3 here is CASSIPPGGHEQYF. The CDR3, as DNA: TGTGCCAGCAGCATCCCTCCAGGGGGCCACGAGCAGTACTTC.

The chain links TRBV6-5 to TRBJ1-2, with 9 bases identical to TRBD1. The CDR3 covers 14 residues. Unmatched junction bases numbered 4, after V lost 6 bases and J lost 2 bases. Germline V lookup: CDR1 MNHEY, CDR2 SVGAGI. The CDR3 loop is CASRSGQGNYGYTF. CDR3 nucleotide sequence: TGTGCCAGCAGATCGGGACAGGGCAACTATGGCTACACCTTC.

The V and J genes are TRBV18 and TRBJ1-3, with D possibly TRBD1 on 6 matching bases. The CDR3 is 15 amino acids. Germline V lookup: CDR1 KGHSH, CDR2 LQKENI. V shed 4 bases and J shed 0 bases, with 10 bases lying between them. CDR3 region: CASSLNRDSGNTIYF. CDR3 nucleotides: TGTGCCAGCTCACTTAACAGGGACTCTGGAAACACCATATATTTT.